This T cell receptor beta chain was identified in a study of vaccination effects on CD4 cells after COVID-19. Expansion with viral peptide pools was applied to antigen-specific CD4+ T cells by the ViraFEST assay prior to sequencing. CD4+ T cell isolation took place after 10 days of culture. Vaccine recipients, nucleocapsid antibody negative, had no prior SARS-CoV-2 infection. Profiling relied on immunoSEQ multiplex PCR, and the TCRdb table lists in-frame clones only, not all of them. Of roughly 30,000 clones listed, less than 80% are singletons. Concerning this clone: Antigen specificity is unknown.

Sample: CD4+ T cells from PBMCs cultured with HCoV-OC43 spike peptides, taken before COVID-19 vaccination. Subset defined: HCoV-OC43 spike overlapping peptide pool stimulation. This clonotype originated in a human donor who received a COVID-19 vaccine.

CDR3 nucleotides: TGCAGCGTTGACCTACAAAGGCCTTTGAGCAATCAGCCCCAGCATTTT. Residues: CSVDLQRPLSNQPQHF. The chain uses TRBV29-1 and TRBJ1-5, with D hard to call. CDR1 is SQVTM and CDR2 is ANQGSEA in the germline V gene. The CDR3 spans 16 residues. V was cut by 3 bases and J by 1 base, with 16 bases left in between.